The 25 T cell receptor beta chains listed next were all sequenced from one sample in a study of monozygotic twins with inflammatory bowel disease. TCRdb reprocessed the 5' RACE reads and keeps a single row for each CDR3 protein, giving no DNA. Across some 330,000 distinct CDR3 sequences, the top ten clones capture over 5% of the sample. Material for sequencing was blood. The source of these receptors is a human donor with ulcerative colitis or Crohn's disease, or a healthy co-twin of an affected twin (not recorded which).

The rearrangement joins TRBV20-1 to TRBJ1-1. The length of the CDR3 is 12 residues. Per germline, CDR1 DFQATT and CDR2 SNEGSKA (reference sequence). The chain's CDR3 is CSAKWLPVSAFF.

This chain joins TRBV11-2 and TRBJ2-2; TCRdb's D gene call, TRBD1, goes unchecked for lack of DNA. The CDR3 contains 18 residues. CDR1 SGHAT and CDR2 FQNNGV come from the germline V gene. This CDR3 reads CASSLVEGGPSNTGELFF.

The chain joins TRBV6-1 to TRBJ1-5. Germline loops: CDR1 MNHNS, CDR2 SASEGT. CDR3 length: 16 amino acids. The CDR3 sequence: CASSEAAGRGNQPQHF.

The chain carries TRBV12-3 or TRBV12-4 and TRBJ2-7; TCRdb names TRBD2, which stays unverified in the absence of DNA. The CDR3 extends over 16 amino acids. The chain's CDR3 is CASSLGPGRRTYEQYF.

The J gene is TRBJ1-5, the V gene TRBV5-7; TCRdb's D call of TRBD1 is untestable without DNA. TRBV5-7 is filed as an ORF, its function uncertain. The CDR3 totals 15 residues. CDR3 protein: CASSLAWGRNQPQHF.

The chain couples TRBV15 to TRBJ2-1. Germline V gene data show CDR1 as LNHNV and CDR2 as YYDKDF (reference sequence). The CDR3 is 14 residues long. The chain's CDR3 is CATSRDRHSNEQFF. Supplemented by reference TRBV15 and TRBJ2-1, the full variable domain reads DAMVIQNPRYQVTQFGKPVTLSCSQTLNHNVMYWYQQKSSQAPKLLFHYYDKDFNNEADTPDNFQSRRPNTSFCFLDIRSPGLGDTAMYLCATSRDRHSNEQFFGPGTRLTVL.

V is TRBV5-1 and J is TRBJ2-3; absent DNA, TCRdb's TRBD2 call cannot be checked. CDR3 length: 17 residues. CDR1 and CDR2 (germline): SGHRS, YFSETQ. The CDR3 reads CASNDRTSGGDLNTQYF.

V usage is TRBV4-2 and J usage is TRBJ2-2; TCRdb designates TRBD2, a call that cannot be tested without DNA. The CDR3 covers 17 residues. CDR1 and CDR2 from the germline V gene are LGHNA and YNFKEQ. This CDR3 is CASSLGGLAGSNGELFF.

This chain connects TRBV18 to TRBJ1-1; no DNA is available, so the TRBD1 call from TCRdb remains unchecked. This CDR3 region has 13 residues. From germline, CDR1 is KGHSH and CDR2 LQKENI. The CDR3 sequence is CASSPQLGQEAFF.

The J gene is TRBJ2-2, the V gene TRBV5-1; TCRdb's D call, TRBD2, is unchecked because there is no DNA. Germline-derived CDR1 and CDR2 are SGHRS and YFSETQ. The CDR3 length is 18 residues. The CDR3 here is CASSLLPLGGGNTGELFF.

V is TRBV27 and J is TRBJ2-6; the D call of TRBD1 rests on TCRdb alone, since no DNA is present to check it. Germline CDR1 reads MNHEY; CDR2 reads SMNVEV (reference sequence). This CDR3 is built from 20 residues. The CDR3 protein is CASSSRTGSPMDSGANVLTF.

The chain joins TRBV7-2 to TRBJ1-3; TCRdb reports TRBD1, a call that lacks DNA to check it against. The length of the CDR3 is 13 residues. Germline loops: CDR1 SGHTA, CDR2 FQGNSA. CDR3 region: CASSRDSGNTIYF.

V is TRBV5-1 and J is TRBJ2-1; TCRdb returns TRBD2, unconfirmable since there is no DNA. This CDR3 comprises 16 residues. The germline V gene has CDR1 SGHRS and CDR2 YFSETQ. The CDR3 is CASYKLAGGPYNEQFF.

The gene calls are TRBV24-1 and TRBJ2-3; the D call of TRBD1 rests on TCRdb alone, since no DNA is present to check it. The CDR3 runs to 15 residues. CDR1 and CDR2 from the germline V gene are KGHDR and SFDVKD. CDR3 sequence reads: CATSDMDRDTDTQYF.

The V call is TRBV7-2, the J call TRBJ2-1; checking the TCRdb D call of TRBD2 is not possible without DNA. CDR1 is SGHTA and CDR2 is FQGNSA in the germline V gene. The CDR3 contains 15 residues. The CDR3 here is CASSLGQGRHNEQFF.

CDR3: CASSALGQGGEQYF. The chain couples TRBV9 to TRBJ2-7; TCRdb returns TRBD1, unconfirmable since there is no DNA. The germline CDR1 and CDR2 sequences are SGDLS and YYNGEE. This CDR3 is built from 14 residues.

The chain combines TRBV7-2 with TRBJ1-4. The CDR3 is 15 amino acids. CDR1 SGHTA and CDR2 FQGNSA come from the germline V gene. CDR3 protein: CASSLSRETNEKLFF.

V gene TRBV20-1 combines with J gene TRBJ1-5; TCRdb selects TRBD1, and the lack of DNA leaves this call unchecked. The CDR3 is 14 residues long. Germline CDR1 DFQATT, CDR2 SNEGSKA (reference sequence). The CDR3 protein is CSASPRDSNQPQHF.

The chain carries TRBV6-5 and TRBJ2-1; checking the TCRdb D call of TRBD2 is not possible without DNA. CDR3 length equals 14 residues. Germline values: CDR1 MNHEY, CDR2 SVGAGI. Here the CDR3 reads CASSYGDFRNEQFF.

V is TRBV5-1 and J is TRBJ2-7; TCRdb designates TRBD1, a call that cannot be tested without DNA. The CDR3 is 16 amino acids. Germline V gene lookup returns CDR1 SGHRS and CDR2 YFSETQ. Here the CDR3 reads CASSLVSQGGLVQQYF.

V and J are TRBV20-1 and TRBJ1-2; TCRdb returns TRBD1, unconfirmable since there is no DNA. The length of the CDR3 is 14 residues. The germline V gene encodes CDR1 DFQATT and CDR2 SNEGSKA (reference sequence). The CDR3 is CSARTGTGSYGYTF.

The V and J genes are TRBV7-2 and TRBJ1-1. Looked up from germline, CDR1 is SGHTA and CDR2 is FQGNSA. The CDR3 is 13 residues long. CDR3 sequence reads: CASSSRGAREAFF.

V gene TRBV7-3 combines with J gene TRBJ2-3; lacking DNA, the TRBD1 call made by TCRdb goes unchecked. Germline V lookup: CDR1 SGHTA, CDR2 FQGTGA. This CDR3 is built from 16 residues. The CDR3: CASSSRQRAHTDTQYF.

The chain uses TRBV6-1 and TRBJ1-1; lacking DNA, the TRBD1 call made by TCRdb goes unchecked. Germline lookup yields CDR1 MNHNS and CDR2 SASEGT. The CDR3 length is 15 residues. CDR3 loop: CASSRRQGGRTEAFF.

V is TRBV6-5 and J is TRBJ2-1; TCRdb's D gene call, TRBD1, goes unchecked for lack of DNA. This CDR3 is built from 14 residues. Germline V gene sequence: CDR1 MNHEY, CDR2 SVGAGI. The CDR3 reads CASSYGSRLGEQFF.